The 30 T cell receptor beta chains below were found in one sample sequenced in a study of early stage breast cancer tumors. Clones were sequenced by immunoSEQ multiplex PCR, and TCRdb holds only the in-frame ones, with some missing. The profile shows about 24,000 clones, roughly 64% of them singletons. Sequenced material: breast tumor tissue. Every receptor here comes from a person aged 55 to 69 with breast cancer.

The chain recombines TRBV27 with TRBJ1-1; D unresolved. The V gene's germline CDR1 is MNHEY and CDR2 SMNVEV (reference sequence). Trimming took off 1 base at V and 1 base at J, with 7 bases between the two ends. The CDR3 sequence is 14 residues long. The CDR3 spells CASSLLFRNTEAFF. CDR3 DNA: TGTGCCAGCAGTTTATTATTCAGGAACACTGAAGCTTTCTTT.

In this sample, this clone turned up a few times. The CDR3 nucleotides are TGCGCCAGCAGCCGGGCTAGCGGGAACCAGATACTTCACGATACGCAGTATTTT. This sequence encodes CASSRASGNQILHDTQYF. The chain couples TRBV5-1 to TRBJ2-3; 9 positions match TRBD2. The CDR3 sequence is 18 residues long. Trimming took 4 bases from V and 6 from J; bases not matched to a gene: 18. The germline V gene has CDR1 SGHRS and CDR2 YFSETQ. Full variable domain (missing parts from reference TRBV5-1 and TRBJ2-3): KAGVTQTPRYLIKTRGQQVTLSCSPISGHRSVSWYQQTPGQGLQFLFEYFSETQRNKGNFPGRFSGRQFSNSRSEMNVSTLELGDSALYLCASSRASGNQILHDTQYFGPGTRLTVL.

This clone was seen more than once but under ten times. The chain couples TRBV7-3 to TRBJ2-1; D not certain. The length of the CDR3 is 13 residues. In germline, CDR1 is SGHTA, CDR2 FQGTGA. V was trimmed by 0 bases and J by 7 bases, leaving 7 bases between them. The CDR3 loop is CASSLTPLNEQFF. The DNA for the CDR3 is TGTGCCAGCAGCTTAACGCCACTTAATGAGCAGTTCTTC.

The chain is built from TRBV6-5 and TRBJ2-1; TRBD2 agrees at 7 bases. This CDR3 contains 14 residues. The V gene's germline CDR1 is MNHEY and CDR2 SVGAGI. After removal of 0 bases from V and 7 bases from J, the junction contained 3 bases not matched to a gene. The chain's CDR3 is CASSYSGRVNEQFF. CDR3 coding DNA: TGTGCCAGCAGTTACTCTGGGAGGGTTAATGAGCAGTTCTTC.

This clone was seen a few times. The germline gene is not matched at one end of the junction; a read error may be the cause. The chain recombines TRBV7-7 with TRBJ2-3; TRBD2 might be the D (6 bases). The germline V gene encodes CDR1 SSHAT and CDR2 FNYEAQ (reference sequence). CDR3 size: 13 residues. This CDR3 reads CASSLAEADTQYF. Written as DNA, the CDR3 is TGTGCTAGCAGCTTAGCGGAGGCAGATACGCAGTATTTT.

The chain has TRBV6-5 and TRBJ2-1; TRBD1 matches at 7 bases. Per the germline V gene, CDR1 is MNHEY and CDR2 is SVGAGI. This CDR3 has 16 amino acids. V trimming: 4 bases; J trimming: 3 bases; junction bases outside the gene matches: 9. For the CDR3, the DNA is TGTGCCAGCAGTTTCCTACAGGGGCGGAACTACAATGAGCAGTTCTTC. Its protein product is CASSFLQGRNYNEQFF.

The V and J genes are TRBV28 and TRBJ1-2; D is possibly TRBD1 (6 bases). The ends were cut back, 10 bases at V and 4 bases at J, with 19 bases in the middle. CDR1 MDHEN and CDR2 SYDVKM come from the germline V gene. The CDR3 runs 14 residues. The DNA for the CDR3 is TGTGCCACCTTGAAAGGGCAGGGGAGCTATGGCTACACCTTC. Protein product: CATLKGQGSYGYTF.

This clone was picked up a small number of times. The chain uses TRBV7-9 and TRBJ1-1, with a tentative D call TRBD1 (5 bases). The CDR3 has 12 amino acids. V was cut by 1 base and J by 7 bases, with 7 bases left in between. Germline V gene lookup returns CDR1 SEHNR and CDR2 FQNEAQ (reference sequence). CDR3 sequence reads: CASSLGGHEAFF. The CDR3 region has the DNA TGTGCCAGCAGCTTAGGGGGCCATGAAGCTTTCTTT.

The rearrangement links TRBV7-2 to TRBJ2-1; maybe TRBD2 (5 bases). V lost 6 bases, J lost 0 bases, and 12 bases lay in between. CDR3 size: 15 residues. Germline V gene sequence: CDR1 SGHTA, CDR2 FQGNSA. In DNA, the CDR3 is TGTGCCAGCAGGTCGGTGGGAGCCTCCTACAATGAGCAGTTCTTC. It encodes CASRSVGASYNEQFF.

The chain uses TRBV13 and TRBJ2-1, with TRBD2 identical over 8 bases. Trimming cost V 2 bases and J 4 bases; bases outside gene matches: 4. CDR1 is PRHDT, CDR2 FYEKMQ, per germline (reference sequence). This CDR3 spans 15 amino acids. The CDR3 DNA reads TGTGCCAGCAGCTTAAGGACTAGCAGTTACAATGAGCAGTTCTTC. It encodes CASSLRTSSYNEQFF. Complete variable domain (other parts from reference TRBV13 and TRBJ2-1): AAGVIQSPRHLIKEKRETATLKCYPIPRHDTVYWYQQGPGQDPQFLISFYEKMQSDKGSIPDRFSAQQFSDYHSELNMSSLELGDSALYFCASSLRTSSYNEQFFGPGTRLTVL.

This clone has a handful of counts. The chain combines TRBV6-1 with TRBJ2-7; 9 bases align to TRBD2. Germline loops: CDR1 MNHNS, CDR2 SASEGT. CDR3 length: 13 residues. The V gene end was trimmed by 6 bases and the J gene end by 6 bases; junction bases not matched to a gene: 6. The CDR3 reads CASSLAGPPEQYF. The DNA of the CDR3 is TGTGCCAGCAGCCTAGCGGGACCCCCCGAGCAGTACTTC.

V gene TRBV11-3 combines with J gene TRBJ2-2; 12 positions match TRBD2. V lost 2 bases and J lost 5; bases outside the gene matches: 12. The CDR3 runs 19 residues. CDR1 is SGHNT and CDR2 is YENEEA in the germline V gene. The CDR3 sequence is CASSLTGLAGPTGTGELFF. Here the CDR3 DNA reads TGTGCCAGCAGCTTAACGGGACTAGCGGGCCCCACGGGGACCGGGGAGCTGTTTTTT.

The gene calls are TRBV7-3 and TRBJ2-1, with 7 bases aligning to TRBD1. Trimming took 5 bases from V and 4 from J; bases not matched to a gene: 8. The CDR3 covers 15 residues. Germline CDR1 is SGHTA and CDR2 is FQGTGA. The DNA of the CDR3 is TGTGCCAGCAGCCCCGACCCGGGACAGTACAATGAGCAGTTCTTC. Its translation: CASSPDPGQYNEQFF.

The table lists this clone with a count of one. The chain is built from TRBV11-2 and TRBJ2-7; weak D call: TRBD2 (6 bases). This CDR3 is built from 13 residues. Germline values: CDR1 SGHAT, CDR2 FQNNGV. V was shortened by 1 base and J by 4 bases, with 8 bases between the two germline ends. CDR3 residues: CASSLVGTYEQYF. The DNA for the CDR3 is TGTGCCAGCAGCTTAGTAGGGACTTACGAGCAGTACTTC.

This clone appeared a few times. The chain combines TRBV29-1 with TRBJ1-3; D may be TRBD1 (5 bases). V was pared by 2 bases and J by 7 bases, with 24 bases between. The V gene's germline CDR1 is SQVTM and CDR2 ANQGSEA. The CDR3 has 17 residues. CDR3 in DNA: TGCAGCGTTGAACTCCTCGGGTCCCAGGGTAAAGGGAACACCATATATTTT. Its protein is CSVELLGSQGKGNTIYF.

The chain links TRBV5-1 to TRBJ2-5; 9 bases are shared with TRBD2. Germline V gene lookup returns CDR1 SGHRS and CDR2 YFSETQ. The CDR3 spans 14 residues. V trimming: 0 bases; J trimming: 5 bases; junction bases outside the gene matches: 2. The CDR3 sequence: CASSLVAGEETQYF. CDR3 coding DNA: TGCGCCAGCAGCTTGGTAGCGGGAGAGGAGACCCAGTACTTC.

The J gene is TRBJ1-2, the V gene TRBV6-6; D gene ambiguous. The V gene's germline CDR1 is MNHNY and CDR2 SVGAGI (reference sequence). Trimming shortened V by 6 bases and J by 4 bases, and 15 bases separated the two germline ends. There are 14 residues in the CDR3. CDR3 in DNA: TGTGCCAGCAGCCCATCGGAGAGGGCCTATGGCTACACCTTC. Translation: CASSPSERAYGYTF.

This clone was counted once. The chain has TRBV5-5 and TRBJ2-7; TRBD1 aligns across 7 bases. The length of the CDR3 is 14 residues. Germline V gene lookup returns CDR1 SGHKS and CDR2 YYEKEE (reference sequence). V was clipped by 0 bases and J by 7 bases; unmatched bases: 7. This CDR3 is CASSLGPETGEQYF. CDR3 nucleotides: TGTGCCAGCAGCTTGGGGCCGGAGACAGGGGAGCAGTACTTC.

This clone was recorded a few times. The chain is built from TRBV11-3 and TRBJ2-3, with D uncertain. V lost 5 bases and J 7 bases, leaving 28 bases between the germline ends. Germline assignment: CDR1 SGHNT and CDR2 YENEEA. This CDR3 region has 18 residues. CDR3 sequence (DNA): TGTGCCAGCAGCCCACACTACTTACGTATTCCCGTGCGGAATACGCAGTATTTT. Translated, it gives CASSPHYLRIPVRNTQYF.

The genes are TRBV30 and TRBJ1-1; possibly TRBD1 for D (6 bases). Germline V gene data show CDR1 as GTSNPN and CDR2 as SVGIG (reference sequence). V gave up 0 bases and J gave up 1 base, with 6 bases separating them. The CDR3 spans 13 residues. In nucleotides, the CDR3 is TGTGCCTGGAGTGTGGACAGGAACACTGAAGCTTTCTTT. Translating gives CAWSVDRNTEAFF.

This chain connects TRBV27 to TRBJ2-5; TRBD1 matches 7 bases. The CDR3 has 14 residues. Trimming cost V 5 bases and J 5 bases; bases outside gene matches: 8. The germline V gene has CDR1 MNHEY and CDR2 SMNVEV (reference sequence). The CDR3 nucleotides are TGTGCCAGCAGTCCTGGACAGGCCCCGGAGACCCAGTACTTC. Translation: CASSPGQAPETQYF.

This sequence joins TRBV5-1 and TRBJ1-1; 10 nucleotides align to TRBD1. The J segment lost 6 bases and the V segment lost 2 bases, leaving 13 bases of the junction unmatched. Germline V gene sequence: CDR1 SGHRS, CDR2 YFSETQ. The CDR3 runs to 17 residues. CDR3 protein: CASSLKTGTGETAEAFF. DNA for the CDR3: TGCGCCAGCAGCTTAAAAACCGGGACAGGGGAAACGGCTGAAGCTTTCTTT.

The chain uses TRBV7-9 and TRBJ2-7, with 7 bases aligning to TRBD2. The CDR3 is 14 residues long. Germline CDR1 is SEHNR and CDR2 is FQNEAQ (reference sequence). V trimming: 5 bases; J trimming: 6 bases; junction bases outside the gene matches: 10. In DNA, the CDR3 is TGTGCCAGCAGCCCGGGGGGTTTCGGGGGCGAGCAGTACTTC. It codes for CASSPGGFGGEQYF.

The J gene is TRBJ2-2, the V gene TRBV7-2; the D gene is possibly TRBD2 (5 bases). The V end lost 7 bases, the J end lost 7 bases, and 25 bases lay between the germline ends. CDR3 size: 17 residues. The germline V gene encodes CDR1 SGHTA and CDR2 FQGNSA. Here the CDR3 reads CASTPRGRGRHSGELFF. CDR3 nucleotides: TGTGCCAGCACCCCCCGCGGGCGCGGAAGGCATAGCGGGGAGCTGTTTTTT.

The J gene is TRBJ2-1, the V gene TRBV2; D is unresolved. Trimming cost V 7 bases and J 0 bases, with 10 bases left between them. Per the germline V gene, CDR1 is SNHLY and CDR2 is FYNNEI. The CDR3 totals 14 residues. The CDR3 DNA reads TGTGCCAGCACCCGAGAGAACTCCTACAATGAGCAGTTCTTC. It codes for CASTRENSYNEQFF.

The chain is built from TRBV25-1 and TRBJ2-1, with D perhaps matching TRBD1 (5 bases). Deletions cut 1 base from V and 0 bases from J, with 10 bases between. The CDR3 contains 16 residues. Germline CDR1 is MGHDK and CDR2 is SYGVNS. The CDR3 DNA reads TGTGCCAGCAGTGAATGGGGCTTGAGCTCCTACAATGAGCAGTTCTTC. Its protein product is CASSEWGLSSYNEQFF.

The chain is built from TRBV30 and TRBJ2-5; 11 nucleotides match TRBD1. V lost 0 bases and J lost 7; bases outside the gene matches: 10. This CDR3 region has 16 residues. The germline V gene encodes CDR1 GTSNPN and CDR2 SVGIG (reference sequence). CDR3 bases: TGTGCCTGGAGTGTAGGGGGACAGGGGGGAGGCGGGACCCAGTACTTC. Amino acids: CAWSVGGQGGGGTQYF.

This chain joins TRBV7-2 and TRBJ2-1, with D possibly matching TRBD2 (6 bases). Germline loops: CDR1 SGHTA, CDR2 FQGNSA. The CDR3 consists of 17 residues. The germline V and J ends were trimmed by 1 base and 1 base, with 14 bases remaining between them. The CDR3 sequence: CASSLGGGGESYNEQFF. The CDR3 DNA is TGTGCCAGCAGCTTAGGGGGTGGAGGGGAGTCCTACAATGAGCAGTTCTTC.

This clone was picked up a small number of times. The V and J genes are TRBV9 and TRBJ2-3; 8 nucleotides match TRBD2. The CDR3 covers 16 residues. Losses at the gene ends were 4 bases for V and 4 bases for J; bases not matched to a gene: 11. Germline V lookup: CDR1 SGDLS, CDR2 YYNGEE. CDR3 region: CASSPGLATISDTQYF. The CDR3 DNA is TGTGCCAGCAGCCCCGGACTAGCCACAATTTCAGATACGCAGTATTTT.

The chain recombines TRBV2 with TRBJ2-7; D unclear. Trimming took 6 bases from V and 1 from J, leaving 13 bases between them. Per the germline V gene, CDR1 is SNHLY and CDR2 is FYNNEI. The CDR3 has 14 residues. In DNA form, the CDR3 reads TGTGCCAGCAGAAGGATACTCGGGTCCTACGAGCAGTACTTC. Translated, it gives CASRRILGSYEQYF. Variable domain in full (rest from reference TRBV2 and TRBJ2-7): EPEVTQTPSHQVTQMGQEVILRCVPISNHLYFYWYRQILGQKVEFLVSFYNNEISEKSEIFDDQFSVERPDGSNFTLKIRSTKLEDSAMYFCASRRILGSYEQYFGPGTRLTVT.